These 5 T cell receptor beta chains were sequenced from one sample in a study of radiotherapy plus CTLA-4 blockade in lung cancer. TCRdb's copy holds only in-frame clones and misses some; the assay was immunoSEQ multiplex PCR. The sample holds about 120,000 clones, approximately 80% seen once. The sequencing used peripheral blood, collected from a patient treated with radiotherapy plus ipilimumab. The source of these receptors is a human donor with non-small cell lung cancer who had a partial response to radiotherapy plus ipilimumab.

This clone turned up a few times. The V call is TRBV2, the J call TRBJ1-5, with a tentative D call TRBD1 (5 bases). Germline CDR1 SNHLY, CDR2 FYNNEI. This CDR3 is 15 amino acids long. Between the trimmed V and J ends, which lost 6 bases and 7 bases, there was a span of 19 bases. CDR3 amino acids: CASSADSRGEQPQHF. The CDR3, as DNA: TGTGCCAGCAGCGCGGATTCTCGGGGGGAACAGCCCCAGCATTTT.

The genes are TRBV18 and TRBJ2-7, with D possibly TRBD2 on 5 matching bases. The CDR3 consists of 14 residues. Germline CDR1 is KGHSH and CDR2 is LQKENI. V was trimmed by 3 bases and J by 4 bases, leaving 13 bases between them. CDR3 nucleotide sequence: TGTGCCAGCTCACCGGAGGTTCCCCCATACGAGCAGTACTTC. This codes for CASSPEVPPYEQYF.

This rearrangement joins TRBV5-6 to TRBJ2-1; TRBD2 matches 7 bases. Germline-derived CDR1 and CDR2 are SGHDT and YYEEEE. J was trimmed by 5 bases and V by 7 bases; bases with no gene match: 12. The CDR3 is made up of 15 amino acids. CDR3 sequence: CASGRSGGWNNEQFF. DNA of the CDR3: TGTGCCAGCGGCCGGTCGGGAGGATGGAACAATGAGCAGTTCTTC.

CDR3 sequence reads: CAWSKGATGGYTF. CDR3 in DNA: TGTGCCTGGAGCAAGGGGGCTACGGGCGGCTACACCTTC. J is TRBJ1-2 and V is TRBV30; TRBD1 matches 7 bases. The CDR3 consists of 13 residues. The trim removed 3 bases at V and 8 bases at J, leaving 9 bases unmatched. Germline V gives CDR1 GTSNPN, CDR2 SVGIG (reference sequence).

The chain combines TRBV25-1 with TRBJ2-5; D is possibly TRBD1 (6 bases). CDR1 is MGHDK, CDR2 SYGVNS, per germline. Trimming removed 5 bases from V and 1 base from J, with 20 bases in between. The CDR3 covers 17 residues. The CDR3 nucleotides are TGTGCCAGCAGTTTAGGACAGTTCAGTGTTGGCCAAGAGACCCAGTACTTC. This codes for CASSLGQFSVGQETQYF.